There are many counts of the clone carrying this T cell receptor (beta chain). This sample is part of a study of early T cells in non-severe SARS-CoV-2 infection. A single record per CDR3 protein comes from TCRdb applying MiXCR to the 5' RACE reads. Among more than 55,000 distinct CDR3 sequences listed, 4.5% to 7.5% were seen once. The specimen comprised whole blood, sampled at baseline. This clonotype was sampled from an adult who was a healthcare worker with PCR-confirmed SARS-CoV-2 infection or an uninfected control (not recorded which).

CDR3 sequence reads: CASSLLVEGEAFF. The CDR3 DNA sequence: TGTGCCAGCAGCTTATTGGTTGAGGGTGAAGCTTTCTTT. This sequence joins TRBV11-2 and TRBJ1-1; D not certain. The CDR3 spans 13 residues. CDR1 is SGHAT and CDR2 is FQNNGV in the germline V gene. Trimming took off 2 bases at V and 7 bases at J, with 11 bases between the two ends.